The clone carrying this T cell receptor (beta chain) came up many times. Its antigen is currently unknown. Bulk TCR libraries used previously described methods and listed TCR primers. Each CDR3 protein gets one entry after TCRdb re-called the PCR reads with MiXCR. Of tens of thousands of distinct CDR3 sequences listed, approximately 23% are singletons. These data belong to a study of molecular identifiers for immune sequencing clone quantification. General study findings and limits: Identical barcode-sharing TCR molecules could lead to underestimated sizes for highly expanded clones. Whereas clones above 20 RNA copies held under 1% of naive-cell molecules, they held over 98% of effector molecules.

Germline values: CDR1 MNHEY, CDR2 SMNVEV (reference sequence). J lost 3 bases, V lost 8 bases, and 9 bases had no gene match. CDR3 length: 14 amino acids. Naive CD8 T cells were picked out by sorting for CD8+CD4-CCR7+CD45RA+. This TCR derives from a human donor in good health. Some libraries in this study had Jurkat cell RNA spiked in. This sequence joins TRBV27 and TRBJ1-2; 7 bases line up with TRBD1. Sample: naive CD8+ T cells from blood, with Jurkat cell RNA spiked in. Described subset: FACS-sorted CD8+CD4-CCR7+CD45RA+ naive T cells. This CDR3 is CASSEGAGDYGYTF. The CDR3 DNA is TGTGCCAGCTCGGAGGGGGCGGGAGACTATGGCTACACCTTC.